This entry describes one T cell receptor (beta chain). The sample is drawn from a study of blood T cell repertoires in COVID-19. Overall study context: The study drew acute and convalescent COVID-19 samples from the United States, Italy and Spain. Sources were T cells, B-cell-depleted T cells, or PBMCs; the material itself was cDNA or gDNA.

Authors' data handling: For nucleated cells, counts were estimated from reference gene primer amplification. Generated by immunoSEQ multiplex PCR, the TCRdb table keeps only in-frame clones and is missing some. Clonal size and the V and J genes are those of that table, whereas D and trimming came from the DNA. The table has some 260,000 clones, about 85% seen once. The clonotype was recovered from a young man with active or convalescent COVID-19. The sequenced sample was peripheral blood.

The CDR3 nucleotides read TGTGCCAGCAGAACCAACATCGGAAACACCATATATTTT. Amino acids: CASRTNIGNTIYF. This rearrangement joins TRBV27 to TRBJ1-3; D is unresolved. Trimming shortened V by 6 bases and J by 4 bases, and 10 bases separated the two germline ends. Germline V gives CDR1 MNHEY, CDR2 SMNVEV (reference sequence). This CDR3 has 13 residues.